This TCR beta chain is from a study of PD-L1 blockade in urothelial cancer. In the study overall: Previous chemotherapy exposure amounted to 0 to 3 regimens for patients. Blood-derived samples held a median roughly 150,000 T cells.

Generated by immunoSEQ multiplex PCR, the TCRdb table keeps only in-frame clones and is missing some. The sample shows around 30,000 clones, about 89% of them seen only once. From germline, CDR1 is SGHTA and CDR2 FQGTGA. The CDR3 has 15 amino acids. V lost 1 base and J lost 6; bases outside the gene matches: 3. This clonotype was sampled from a man in his forties or fifties with urothelial cancer. The material sequenced was PBMCs, taken around atezolizumab (anti-PD-L1) treatment. The chain joins TRBV7-3 to TRBJ1-5; 10 bases align to TRBD1. CDR3 nucleotide sequence: TGTGCCAGCAGCTTAAGGGACAGGGGTGTTCAGCCCCAGCATTTT. Translated, it gives CASSLRDRGVQPQHF.